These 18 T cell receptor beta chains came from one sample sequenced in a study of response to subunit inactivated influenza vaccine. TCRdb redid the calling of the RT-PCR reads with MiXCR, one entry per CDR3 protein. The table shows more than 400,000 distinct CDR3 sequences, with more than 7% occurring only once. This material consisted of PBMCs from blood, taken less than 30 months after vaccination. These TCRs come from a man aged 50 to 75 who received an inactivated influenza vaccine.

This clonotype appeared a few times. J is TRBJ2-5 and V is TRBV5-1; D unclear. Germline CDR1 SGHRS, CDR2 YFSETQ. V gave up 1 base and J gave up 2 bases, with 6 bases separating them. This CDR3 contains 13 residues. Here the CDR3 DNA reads TGCGCCAGCAGCTTGACACCTCAAGAGACCCAGTACTTC. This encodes CASSLTPQETQYF.

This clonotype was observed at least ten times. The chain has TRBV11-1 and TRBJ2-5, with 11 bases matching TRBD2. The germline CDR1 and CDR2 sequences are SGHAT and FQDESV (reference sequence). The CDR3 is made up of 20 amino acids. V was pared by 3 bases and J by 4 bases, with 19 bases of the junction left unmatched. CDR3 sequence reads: CASSFYRGLAAPERVETQYF. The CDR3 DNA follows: TGTGCCAGCAGCTTTTATAGGGGACTAGCGGCTCCAGAGAGGGTAGAGACCCAGTACTTC.

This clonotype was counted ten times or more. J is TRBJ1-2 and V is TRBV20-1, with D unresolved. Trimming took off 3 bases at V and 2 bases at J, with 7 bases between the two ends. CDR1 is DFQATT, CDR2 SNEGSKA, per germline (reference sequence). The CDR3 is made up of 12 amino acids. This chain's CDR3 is CSASDSNYGYTF. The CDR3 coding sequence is TGCAGTGCTAGTGACTCAAACTATGGCTACACCTTC.

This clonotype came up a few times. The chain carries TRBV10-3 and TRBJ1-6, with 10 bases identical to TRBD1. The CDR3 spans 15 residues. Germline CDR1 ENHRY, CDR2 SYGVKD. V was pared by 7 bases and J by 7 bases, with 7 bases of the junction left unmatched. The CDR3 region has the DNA TGTGCCATCACCAATGACAGGGGGCTAAATTCACCCCTCCACTTT. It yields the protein CAITNDRGLNSPLHF.

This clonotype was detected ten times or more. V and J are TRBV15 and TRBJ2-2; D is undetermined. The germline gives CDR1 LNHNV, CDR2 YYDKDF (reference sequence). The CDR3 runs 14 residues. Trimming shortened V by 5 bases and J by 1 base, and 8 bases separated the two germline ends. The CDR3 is CATSPTRNTGELFF. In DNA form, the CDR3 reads TGTGCCACCAGCCCGACGAGGAACACCGGGGAGCTGTTTTTT.

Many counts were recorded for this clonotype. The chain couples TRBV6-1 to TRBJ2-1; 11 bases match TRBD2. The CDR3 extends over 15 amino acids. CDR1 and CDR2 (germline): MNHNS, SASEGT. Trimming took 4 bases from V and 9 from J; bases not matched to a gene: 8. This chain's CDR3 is CASSVGTSGKREQFF. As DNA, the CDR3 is TGTGCCAGCAGTGTAGGGACTAGCGGAAAACGTGAGCAGTTCTTC.

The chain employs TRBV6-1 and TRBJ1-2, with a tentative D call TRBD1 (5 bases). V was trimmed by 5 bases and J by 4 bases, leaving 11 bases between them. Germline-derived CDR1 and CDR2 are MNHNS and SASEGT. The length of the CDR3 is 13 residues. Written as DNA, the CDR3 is TGTGCCAGCAGTCAAGGGACCCTCTATGGCTACACCTTC. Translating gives CASSQGTLYGYTF.

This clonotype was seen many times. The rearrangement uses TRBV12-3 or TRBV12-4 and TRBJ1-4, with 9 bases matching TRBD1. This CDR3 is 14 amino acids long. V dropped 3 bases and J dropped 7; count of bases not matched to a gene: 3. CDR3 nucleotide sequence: TGTGCCAGCAGTTTCACAGGGGGCGGTGAAAAACTGTTTTTT. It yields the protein CASSFTGGGEKLFF.

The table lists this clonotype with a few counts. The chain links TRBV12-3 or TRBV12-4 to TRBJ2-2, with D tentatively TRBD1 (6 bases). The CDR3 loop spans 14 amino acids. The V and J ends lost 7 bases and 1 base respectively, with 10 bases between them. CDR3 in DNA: TGTGCCAGCACCCCGACAGGGAACACCGGGGAGCTGTTTTTT. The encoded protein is CASTPTGNTGELFF.

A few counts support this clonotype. The CDR3, as DNA: TGTGCCAGCAGTGAGGCCCCCGGAACATCTCGGGGGCTCTACGAGCAGTACTTC. Encoded protein: CASSEAPGTSRGLYEQYF. The chain recombines TRBV25-1 with TRBJ2-7, with D perhaps given as TRBD1 or TRBD2 (6 bases each). V was shortened by 3 bases and J by 3 bases, with 24 bases between the two germline ends. Germline CDR1 is MGHDK and CDR2 is SYGVNS. The CDR3 covers 18 residues.

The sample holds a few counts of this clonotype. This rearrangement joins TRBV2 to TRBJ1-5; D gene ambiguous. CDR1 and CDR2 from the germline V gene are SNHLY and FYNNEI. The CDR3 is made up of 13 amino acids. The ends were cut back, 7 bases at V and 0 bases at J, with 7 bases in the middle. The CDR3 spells CASTGFSNQPQHF. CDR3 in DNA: TGTGCCAGCACAGGCTTTAGCAATCAGCCCCAGCATTTT.

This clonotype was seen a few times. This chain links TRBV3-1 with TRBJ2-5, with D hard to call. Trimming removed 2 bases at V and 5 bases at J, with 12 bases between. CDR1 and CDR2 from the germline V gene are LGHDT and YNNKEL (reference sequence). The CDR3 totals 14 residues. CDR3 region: CASSQLGVQETQYF. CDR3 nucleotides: TGTGCCAGCAGCCAACTGGGCGTTCAGGAGACCCAGTACTTC.

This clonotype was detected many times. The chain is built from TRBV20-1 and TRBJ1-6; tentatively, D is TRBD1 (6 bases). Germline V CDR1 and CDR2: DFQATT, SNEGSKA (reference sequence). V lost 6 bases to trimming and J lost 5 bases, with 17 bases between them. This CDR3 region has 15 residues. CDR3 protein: CSAHVGGMNNSPLHF. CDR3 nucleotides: TGCAGTGCCCACGTGGGGGGCATGAATAATTCACCCCTCCACTTT.

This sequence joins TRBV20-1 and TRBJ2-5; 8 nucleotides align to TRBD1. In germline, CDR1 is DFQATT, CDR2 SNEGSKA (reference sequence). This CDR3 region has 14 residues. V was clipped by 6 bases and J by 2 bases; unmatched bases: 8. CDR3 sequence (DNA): TGCAGTGCAATCTCCAGGGGGCGGCAAGAGACCCAGTACTTC. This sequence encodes CSAISRGRQETQYF.

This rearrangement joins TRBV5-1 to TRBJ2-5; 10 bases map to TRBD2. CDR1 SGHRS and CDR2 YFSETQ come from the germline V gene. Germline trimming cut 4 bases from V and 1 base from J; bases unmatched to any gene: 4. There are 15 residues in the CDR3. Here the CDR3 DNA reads TGCGCCAGCAGCAAGGGACTAGCGCGCCAAGAGACCCAGTACTTC. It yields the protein CASSKGLARQETQYF.

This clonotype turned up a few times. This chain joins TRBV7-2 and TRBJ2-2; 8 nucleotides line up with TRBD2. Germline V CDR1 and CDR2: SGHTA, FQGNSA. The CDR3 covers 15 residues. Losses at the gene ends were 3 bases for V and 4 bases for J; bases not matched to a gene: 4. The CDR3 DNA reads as TGTGCCAGCAGCTTTACTAGCGGACCCACCGGGGAGCTGTTTTTT. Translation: CASSFTSGPTGELFF.

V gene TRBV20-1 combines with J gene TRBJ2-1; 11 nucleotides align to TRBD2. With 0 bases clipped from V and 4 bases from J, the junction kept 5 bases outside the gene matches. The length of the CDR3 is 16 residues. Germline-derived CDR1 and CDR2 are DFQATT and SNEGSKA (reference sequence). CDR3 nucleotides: TGCAGTGCTAGAGAATCGACTAGCGGGGCGTACAATGAGCAGTTCTTC. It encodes CSARESTSGAYNEQFF.

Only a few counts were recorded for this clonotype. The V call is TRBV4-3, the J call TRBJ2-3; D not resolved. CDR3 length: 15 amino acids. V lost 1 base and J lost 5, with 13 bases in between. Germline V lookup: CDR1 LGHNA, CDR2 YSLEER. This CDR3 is CASSQGGFTGDTQYF. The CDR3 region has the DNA TGCGCCAGCAGCCAAGGAGGCTTTACCGGAGATACGCAGTATTTT.